Sequencing of this T cell receptor beta chain was carried out in a study of blood T cell repertoires in COVID-19. About the study: Italy, Spain and the United States were the sources of the convalescent and acute COVID-19 samples. In each case, the material was cDNA or gDNA derived from T cells, B-cell-depleted T cells, or PBMCs.

Germline CDR1 LNHDA, CDR2 SQIVND (reference sequence). This CDR3 has 13 amino acids. V dropped 5 bases and J dropped 7 bases, with 11 bases sitting between them. Study processing details: Nucleated cell counts were estimated from reference gene primer amplification. Method: immunoSEQ multiplex PCR; TCRdb's copy keeps in-frame clones and lacks some. For V, J and clone size, that table is used; D and trimming come from the DNA. The table shows some 150,000 clones, with roughly four fifths occurring only once. The chain joins TRBV19 to TRBJ2-2; D gene ambiguous. The receptor was derived from an elderly woman in a cohort sampled during active or convalescent COVID-19. Sequencing was done on a sample of peripheral blood. CDR3 coding DNA: TGTGCCAGTAGTGCGCGTGAGGTCGGGGAGCTGTTTTTT. It codes for CASSAREVGELFF.